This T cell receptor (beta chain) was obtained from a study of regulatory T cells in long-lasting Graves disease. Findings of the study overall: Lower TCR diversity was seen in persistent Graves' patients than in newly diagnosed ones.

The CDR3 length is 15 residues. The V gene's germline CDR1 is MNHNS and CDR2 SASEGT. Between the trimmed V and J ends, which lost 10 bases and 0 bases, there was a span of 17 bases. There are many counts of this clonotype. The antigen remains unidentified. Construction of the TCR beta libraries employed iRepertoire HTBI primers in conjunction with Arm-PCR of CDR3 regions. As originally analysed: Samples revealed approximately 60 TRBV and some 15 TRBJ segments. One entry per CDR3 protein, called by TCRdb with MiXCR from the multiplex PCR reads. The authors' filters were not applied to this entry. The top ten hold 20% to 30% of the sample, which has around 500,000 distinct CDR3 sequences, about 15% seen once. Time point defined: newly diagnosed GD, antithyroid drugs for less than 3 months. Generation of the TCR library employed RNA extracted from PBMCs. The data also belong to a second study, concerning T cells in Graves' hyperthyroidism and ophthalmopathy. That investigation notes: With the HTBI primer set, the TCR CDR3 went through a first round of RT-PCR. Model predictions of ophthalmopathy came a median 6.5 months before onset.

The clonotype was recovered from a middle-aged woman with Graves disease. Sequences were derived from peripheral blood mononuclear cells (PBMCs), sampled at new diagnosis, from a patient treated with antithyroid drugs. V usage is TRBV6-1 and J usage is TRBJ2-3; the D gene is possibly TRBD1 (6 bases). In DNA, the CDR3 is TGTGCCACCTCACAGGGAATAACTAGCACAGATACGCAGTATTTT. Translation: CATSQGITSTDTQYF.